Below are 3 T cell receptor beta chains sequenced from a single sample in a study of T-cell reconstitution after alpha-beta-depleted transplantation in children listed by TCRdb under 2016. Library generation was performed with PCR. TCRdb lists the instrument as Illumina HiSeq 2500. TCR library preparation used molecular barcoding, with unique molecular identifiers applied to normalize quantification of the TCRbeta repertoire. The public reads were run again by TCRdb, first through fastp at Q25 and then through MiXCR, and only productive beta chains were kept. CDR3 protein sequences are deduplicated, and each keeps its most common genes and DNA. The sample has about 200,000 distinct CDR3 sequences on record, about 7% of them singletons. The leading ten clones occupy about 6% of the sample. This sample's treatment or condition label indicates: allogeneic hematopoietic cell transplantation with graft depleted of TCRalphabeta T cells and CD19 B cells.

The sequenced sample was PBMCs, obtained before TCRalphabeta/CD19-depleted stem cell transplant. Receptor source: a boy younger than 10 with acute lymphoblastic leukemia, due to receive a stem cell transplant.

This clonotype came up many times. The chain combines TRBV4-3 with TRBJ2-7, with D perhaps TRBD1 or TRBD2 (5 bases each). Trimming cost V 1 base and J 7 bases, with 11 bases left between them. Germline-derived CDR1 and CDR2 are LGHNA and YSLEER. The CDR3 contains 13 residues. CDR3 coding DNA: TGCGCCAGCAGCCAAGGGTGGGGGAGAGAGCAGTACTTC. Its protein product is CASSQGWGREQYF.

This chain connects TRBV7-8 to TRBJ2-3, with TRBD2 matching 11 bases. Looked up from germline, CDR1 is SGHVS and CDR2 is FQNEAQ. V lost 5 bases to trimming and J lost 1 base; unmatched junction nucleotides: 11. The CDR3 extends over 18 amino acids. The CDR3 bases are TGTGCCAGCAGCACAGTGGCCGGGACTAGCGGCGGCACAGATACGCAGTATTTT. It codes for CASSTVAGTSGGTDTQYF.

In this sample, this clonotype turned up many times. The J gene is TRBJ2-5, the V gene TRBV20-1; unclear D gene. Germline CDR1 DFQATT, CDR2 SNEGSKA (reference sequence). V was clipped by 7 bases and J by 2 bases, with 8 bases between them. There are 11 residues in the CDR3. CDR3 in DNA: TGCAGTGGCGGTACACAAGAGACCCAGTACTTC. This gives the protein CSGGTQETQYF.